These 17 T cell receptor beta chains were sequenced from one sample in a study of monozygotic twins with inflammatory bowel disease. TCRdb re-called the 5' RACE reads; every CDR3 protein appears as one record, without DNA. The specimen's table records some 150,000 distinct CDR3 sequences. The specimen sequenced was blood. These receptor sequences come from a human donor with ulcerative colitis or Crohn's disease, or a healthy co-twin of an affected twin (not recorded which).

The V and J genes are TRBV6-2 or TRBV6-3 and TRBJ2-7; the TCRdb D gene call, TRBD2, has no DNA to confirm it. CDR1 and CDR2 (germline): MNHEY, SVGEGT. The CDR3 has 17 residues. CDR3 region: CASRPLAGDPGDYEQYF.

The CDR3: CSAPAPTEVRDTQYF. The chain carries TRBV20-1 and TRBJ2-3; the TRBD1 assignment by TCRdb is unverifiable without DNA. The CDR3 contains 15 residues. Germline CDR1 and CDR2: DFQATT and SNEGSKA (reference sequence).

The chain has TRBV18 and TRBJ2-1; the D call from TCRdb, TRBD2, cannot be confirmed without DNA. This CDR3 spans 15 amino acids. CDR1 and CDR2 (germline): KGHSH, LQKENI. This chain's CDR3 is CASSPTLLAGAFQFF.

The V call is TRBV5-1, the J call TRBJ2-2; no DNA is available, so the TRBD1 call from TCRdb remains unchecked. This CDR3 region has 16 residues. From germline, CDR1 is SGHRS and CDR2 YFSETQ. CDR3 region: CASSSGTGGIGGELFF.

This rearrangement joins TRBV5-1 to TRBJ1-1; TCRdb's D call of TRBD1 is untestable without DNA. The V gene's germline CDR1 is SGHRS and CDR2 YFSETQ. This CDR3 contains 15 residues. The CDR3 here is CASSRSGGVSTEAFF.

V usage is TRBV15 and J usage is TRBJ1-5; with no DNA, the TCRdb D assignment of TRBD1 cannot be verified. Per germline, CDR1 LNHNV and CDR2 YYDKDF (reference sequence). The CDR3 loop spans 16 amino acids. The CDR3 loop is CATNPGTGDLVRPQHF.

V gene TRBV25-1 combines with J gene TRBJ2-3; the D call from TCRdb, TRBD1, cannot be confirmed without DNA. Germline V gene lookup returns CDR1 MGHDK and CDR2 SYGVNS. This CDR3 has 16 residues. This CDR3 reads CASSKGQGFSTDTQYF. Using reference TRBV25-1 and TRBJ2-3 for the parts outside the CDR3, the full variable domain is EADIYQTPRYLVIGTGKKITLECSQTMGHDKMYWYQQDPGMELHLIHYSYGVNSTEKGDLSSESTVSRIRTEHFPLTLESARPSHTSQYLCASSKGQGFSTDTQYFGPGTRLTVL.

The V call is TRBV5-1, the J call TRBJ2-1; the TCRdb D gene call, TRBD2, has no DNA to confirm it. The length of the CDR3 is 15 residues. CDR1 and CDR2 (germline): SGHRS, YFSETQ. The CDR3 protein is CASSSGLAGGFEQFF.

The chain couples TRBV4-2 to TRBJ2-2; TCRdb's D gene call, TRBD2, goes unchecked for lack of DNA. The CDR3 is made up of 17 amino acids. The germline V gene has CDR1 LGHNA and CDR2 YNFKEQ. The chain's CDR3 is CASSQGSSGTGTGELFF.

The chain combines TRBV4-3 with TRBJ1-4; TCRdb gives TRBD1 as the D gene, but with no DNA this cannot be confirmed. The CDR3 runs to 14 residues. Germline V gene sequence: CDR1 LGHNA, CDR2 YSLEER. The CDR3 sequence is CASSRDRGREKLFF.

The genes are TRBV6-1 and TRBJ1-1; TCRdb outputs TRBD1, but without DNA this stays unchecked. The V gene's germline CDR1 is MNHNS and CDR2 SASEGT. This CDR3 region has 14 residues. The CDR3 region is CASSNPPGGTEAFF.

CDR3 amino acids: CASGGGVNTEAFF. The chain recombines TRBV5-1 with TRBJ1-1. Germline loops: CDR1 SGHRS, CDR2 YFSETQ. This CDR3 region has 13 residues. Using reference TRBV5-1 and TRBJ1-1 for the parts outside the CDR3, the full variable domain is KAGVTQTPRYLIKTRGQQVTLSCSPISGHRSVSWYQQTPGQGLQFLFEYFSETQRNKGNFPGRFSGRQFSNSRSEMNVSTLELGDSALYLCASGGGVNTEAFFGQGTRLTVV.

J is TRBJ2-5 and V is TRBV20-1; TCRdb's D gene call, TRBD1, goes unchecked for lack of DNA. The germline CDR1 and CDR2 sequences are DFQATT and SNEGSKA (reference sequence). The CDR3 length is 15 residues. CDR3: CSANAPGGPGETQYF.

The chain employs TRBV19 and TRBJ1-2; lacking DNA, the TRBD1 call made by TCRdb goes unchecked. From germline, CDR1 is LNHDA and CDR2 SQIVND (reference sequence). The CDR3 is 15 residues long. This chain's CDR3 is CASSIGSWRVYGYTF.

The chain combines TRBV6-1 with TRBJ2-3; as DNA is missing, the TRBD2 call by TCRdb cannot be tested. Germline V gene sequence: CDR1 MNHNS, CDR2 SASEGT. The CDR3 contains 15 residues. The CDR3 protein is CASKNWGLVSDTQYF.

V is TRBV5-4 and J is TRBJ2-1; TCRdb's D gene call, TRBD1, goes unchecked for lack of DNA. This CDR3 comprises 15 residues. Germline V gives CDR1 SGHNT, CDR2 YYREEE (reference sequence). CDR3 loop: CASSLGDRVYNEQFF. The full variable domain, completed using reference TRBV5-4 and TRBJ2-1, is ETGVTQSPTHLIKTRGQQVTLRCSSQSGHNTVSWYQQALGQGPQFIFQYYREEENGRGNFPPRFSGLQFPNYSSELNVNALELDDSALYLCASSLGDRVYNEQFFGPGTRLTVL.

J is TRBJ1-1 and V is TRBV29-1; TCRdb names TRBD1, which stays unverified in the absence of DNA. The length of the CDR3 is 13 residues. Germline V gene data show CDR1 as SQVTM and CDR2 as ANQGSEA. The CDR3 sequence is CSVDGGGDTEAFF.